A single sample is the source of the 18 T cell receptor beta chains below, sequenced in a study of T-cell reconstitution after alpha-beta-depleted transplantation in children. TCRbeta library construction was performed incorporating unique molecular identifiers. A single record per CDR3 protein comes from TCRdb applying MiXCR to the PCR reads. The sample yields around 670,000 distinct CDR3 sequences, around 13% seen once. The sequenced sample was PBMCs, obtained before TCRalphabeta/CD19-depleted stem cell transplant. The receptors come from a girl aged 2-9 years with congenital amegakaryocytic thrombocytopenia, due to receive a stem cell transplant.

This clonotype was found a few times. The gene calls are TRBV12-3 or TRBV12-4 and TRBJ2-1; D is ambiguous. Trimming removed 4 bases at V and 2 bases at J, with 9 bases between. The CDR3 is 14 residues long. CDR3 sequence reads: CASSWQTTYNEQFF. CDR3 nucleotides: TGTGCCAGCAGTTGGCAGACCACCTACAATGAGCAGTTCTTC.

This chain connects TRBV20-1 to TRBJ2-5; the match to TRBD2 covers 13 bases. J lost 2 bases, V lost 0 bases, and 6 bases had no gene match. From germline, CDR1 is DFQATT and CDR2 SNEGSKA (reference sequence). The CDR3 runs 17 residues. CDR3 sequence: CSARDLLAGGRQETQYF. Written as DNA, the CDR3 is TGCAGTGCTAGAGATTTACTAGCGGGAGGGCGACAAGAGACCCAGTACTTC.

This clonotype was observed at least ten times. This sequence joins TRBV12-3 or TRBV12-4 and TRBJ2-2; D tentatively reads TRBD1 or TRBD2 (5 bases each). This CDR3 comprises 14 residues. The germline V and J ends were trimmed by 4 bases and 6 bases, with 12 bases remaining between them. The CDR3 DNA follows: TGTGCCAGCAGTTGGGGGAGTAAATCCGGGGAGCTGTTTTTT. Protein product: CASSWGSKSGELFF.

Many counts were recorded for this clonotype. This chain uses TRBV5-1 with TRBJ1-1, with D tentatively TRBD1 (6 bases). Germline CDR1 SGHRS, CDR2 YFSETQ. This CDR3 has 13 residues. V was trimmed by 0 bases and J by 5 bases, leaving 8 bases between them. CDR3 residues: CASSLDRATEAFF. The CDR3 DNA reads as TGCGCCAGCAGCTTGGACAGGGCGACTGAAGCTTTCTTT.

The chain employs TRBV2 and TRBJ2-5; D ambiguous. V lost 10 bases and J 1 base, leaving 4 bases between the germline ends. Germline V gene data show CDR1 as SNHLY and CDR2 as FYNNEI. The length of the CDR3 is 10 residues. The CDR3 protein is CATSQETQYF. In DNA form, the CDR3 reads TGTGCCACCTCCCAAGAGACCCAGTACTTC.

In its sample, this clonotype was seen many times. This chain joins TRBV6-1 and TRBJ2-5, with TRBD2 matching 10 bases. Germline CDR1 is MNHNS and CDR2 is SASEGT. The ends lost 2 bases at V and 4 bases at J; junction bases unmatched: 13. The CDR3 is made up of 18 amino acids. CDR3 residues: CASSEFSSGLAVGETQYF. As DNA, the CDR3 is TGTGCCAGCAGTGAATTTTCAAGTGGACTAGCGGTCGGAGAGACCCAGTACTTC.

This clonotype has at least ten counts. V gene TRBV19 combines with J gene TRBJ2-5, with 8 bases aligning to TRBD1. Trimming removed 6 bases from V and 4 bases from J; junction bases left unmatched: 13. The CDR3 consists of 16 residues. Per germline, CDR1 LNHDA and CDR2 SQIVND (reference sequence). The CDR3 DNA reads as TGTGCCAGTAGCACCTGGGGACAGGTCGATGGAGAGACCCAGTACTTC. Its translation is CASSTWGQVDGETQYF.

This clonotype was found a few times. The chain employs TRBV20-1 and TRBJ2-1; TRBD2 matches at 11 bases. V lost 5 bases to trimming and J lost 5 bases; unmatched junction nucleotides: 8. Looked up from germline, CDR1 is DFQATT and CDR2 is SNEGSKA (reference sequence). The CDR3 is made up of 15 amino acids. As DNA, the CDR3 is TGCAGTGCTTTAAATAGCGGGAGGGCCGACAATGAGCAGTTCTTC. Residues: CSALNSGRADNEQFF.

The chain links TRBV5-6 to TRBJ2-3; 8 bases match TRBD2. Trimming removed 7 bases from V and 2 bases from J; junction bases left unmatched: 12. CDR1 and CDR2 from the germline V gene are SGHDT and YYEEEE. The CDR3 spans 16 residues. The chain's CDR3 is CASSLDSGMTTDTQYF. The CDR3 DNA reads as TGTGCCAGCTCATTGGATAGCGGGATGACCACAGATACGCAGTATTTT. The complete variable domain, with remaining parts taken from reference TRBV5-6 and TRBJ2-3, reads DAGVTQSPTHLIKTRGQQVTLRCSPKSGHDTVSWYQQALGQGPQFIFQYYEEEERQRGNFPDRFSGHQFPNYSSELNVNALLLGDSALYLCASSLDSGMTTDTQYFGPGTRLTVL.

The DNA of the CDR3 is TGCAGTGCTAGAGATGTAATAAGACAGGGTGCGAGGGCCCAGTACTTC. It is translated as CSARDVIRQGARAQYF. V and J are TRBV20-1 and TRBJ2-5, with 7 nucleotides matching TRBD1. CDR3 length: 16 residues. From germline, CDR1 is DFQATT and CDR2 SNEGSKA (reference sequence). V was clipped by 0 bases and J by 9 bases; unmatched bases: 16.

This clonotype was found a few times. CDR3 coding DNA: TGCAGTGCTAGTGGGGGGCCAGATACGCAGTATTTT. Translation gives CSASGGPDTQYF. The chain is built from TRBV20-1 and TRBJ2-3, with D perhaps being TRBD1 or TRBD2 (6 bases each). CDR1 is DFQATT and CDR2 is SNEGSKA in the germline V gene (reference sequence). The CDR3 consists of 12 residues. Trimming shortened V by 3 bases and J by 4 bases, and 8 bases separated the two germline ends.

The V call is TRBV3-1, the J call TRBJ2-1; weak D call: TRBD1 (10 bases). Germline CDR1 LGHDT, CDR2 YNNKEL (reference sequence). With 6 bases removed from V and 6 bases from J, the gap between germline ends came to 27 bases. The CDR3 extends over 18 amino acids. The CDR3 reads CASSRQGAAGGFGNEQFF. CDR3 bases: TGTGCCAGCAGTCGACAGGGGGCGGCGGGAGGGTTCGGCAATGAGCAGTTCTTC.

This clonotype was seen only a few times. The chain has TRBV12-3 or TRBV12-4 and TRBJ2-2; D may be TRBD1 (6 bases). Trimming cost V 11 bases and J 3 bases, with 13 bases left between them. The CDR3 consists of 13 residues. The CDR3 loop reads CAGRNRDTGELFF. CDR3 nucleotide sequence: TGTGCCGGGCGGAACAGGGACACCGGGGAGCTGTTTTTT.

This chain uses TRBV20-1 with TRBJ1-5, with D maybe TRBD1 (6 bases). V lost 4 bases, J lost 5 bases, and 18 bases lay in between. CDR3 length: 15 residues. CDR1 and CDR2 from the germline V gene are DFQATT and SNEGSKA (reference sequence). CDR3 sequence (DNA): TGCAGTGCTACGGATGGGGGGCAGCCCTATCAGCCCCAGCATTTT. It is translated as CSATDGGQPYQPQHF.

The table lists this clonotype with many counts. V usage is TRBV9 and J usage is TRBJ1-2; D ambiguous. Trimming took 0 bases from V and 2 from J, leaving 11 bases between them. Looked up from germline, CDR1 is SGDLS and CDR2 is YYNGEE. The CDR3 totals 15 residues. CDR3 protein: CASSVGSGQNYGYTF. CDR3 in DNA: TGTGCCAGCAGCGTAGGGTCCGGGCAGAACTATGGCTACACCTTC.

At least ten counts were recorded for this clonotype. The CDR3, as DNA: TGTGCCAGCAGCCCCCGGATAGACGTCGACTATGGCTACACCTTC. Encoded protein: CASSPRIDVDYGYTF. The V gene is TRBV7-2, the J gene TRBJ1-2; no reliable D call. The CDR3 sequence is 15 residues long. Trimming removed 5 bases at V and 3 bases at J, with 16 bases between. The germline gives CDR1 SGHTA, CDR2 FQGNSA.

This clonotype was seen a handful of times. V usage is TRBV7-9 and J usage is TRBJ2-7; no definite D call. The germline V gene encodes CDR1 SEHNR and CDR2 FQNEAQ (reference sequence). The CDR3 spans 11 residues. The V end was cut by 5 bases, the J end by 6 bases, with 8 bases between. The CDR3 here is CASSEISEQYF. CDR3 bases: TGTGCCAGCAGCGAGATCAGCGAGCAGTACTTC.

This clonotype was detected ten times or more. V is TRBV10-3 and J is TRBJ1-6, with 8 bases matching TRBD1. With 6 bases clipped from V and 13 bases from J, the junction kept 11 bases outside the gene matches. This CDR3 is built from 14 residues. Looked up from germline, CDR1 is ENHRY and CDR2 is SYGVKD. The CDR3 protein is CAIRGGQGMAPLHF. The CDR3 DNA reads TGTGCCATCAGGGGTGGACAGGGAATGGCGCCCCTCCACTTT.